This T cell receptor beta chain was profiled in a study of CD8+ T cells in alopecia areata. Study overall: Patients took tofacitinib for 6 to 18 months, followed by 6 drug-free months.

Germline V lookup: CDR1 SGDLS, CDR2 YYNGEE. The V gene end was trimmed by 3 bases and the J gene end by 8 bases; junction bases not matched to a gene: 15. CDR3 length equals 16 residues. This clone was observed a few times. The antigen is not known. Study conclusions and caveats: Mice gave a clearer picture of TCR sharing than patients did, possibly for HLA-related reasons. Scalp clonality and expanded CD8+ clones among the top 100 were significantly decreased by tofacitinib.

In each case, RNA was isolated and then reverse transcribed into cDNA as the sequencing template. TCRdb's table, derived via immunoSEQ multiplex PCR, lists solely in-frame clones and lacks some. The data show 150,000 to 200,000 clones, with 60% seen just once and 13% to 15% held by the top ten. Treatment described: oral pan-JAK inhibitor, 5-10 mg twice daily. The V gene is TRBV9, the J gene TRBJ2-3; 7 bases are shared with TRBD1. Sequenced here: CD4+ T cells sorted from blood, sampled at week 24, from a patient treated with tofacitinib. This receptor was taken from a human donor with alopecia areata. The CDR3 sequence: CASSERSVVAGGTQYF. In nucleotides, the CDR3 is TGTGCCAGCAGCGAGCGTAGTGTTGTCGCAGGGGGTACGCAGTATTTT.